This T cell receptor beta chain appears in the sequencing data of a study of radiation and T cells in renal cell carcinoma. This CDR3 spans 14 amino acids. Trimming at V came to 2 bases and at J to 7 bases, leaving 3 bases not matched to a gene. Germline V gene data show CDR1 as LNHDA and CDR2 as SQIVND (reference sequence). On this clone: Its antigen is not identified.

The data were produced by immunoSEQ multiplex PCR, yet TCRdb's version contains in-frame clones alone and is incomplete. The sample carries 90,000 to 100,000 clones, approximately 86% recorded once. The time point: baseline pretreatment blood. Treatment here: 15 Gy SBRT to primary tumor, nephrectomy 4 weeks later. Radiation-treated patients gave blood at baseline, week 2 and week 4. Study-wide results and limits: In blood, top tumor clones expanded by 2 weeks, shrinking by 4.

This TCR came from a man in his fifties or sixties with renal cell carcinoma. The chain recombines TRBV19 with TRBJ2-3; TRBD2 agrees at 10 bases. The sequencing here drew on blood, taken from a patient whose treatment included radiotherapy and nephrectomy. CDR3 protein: CASSITSGINTQYF. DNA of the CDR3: TGTGCCAGTAGTATAACTAGCGGGATAAATACGCAGTATTTT.